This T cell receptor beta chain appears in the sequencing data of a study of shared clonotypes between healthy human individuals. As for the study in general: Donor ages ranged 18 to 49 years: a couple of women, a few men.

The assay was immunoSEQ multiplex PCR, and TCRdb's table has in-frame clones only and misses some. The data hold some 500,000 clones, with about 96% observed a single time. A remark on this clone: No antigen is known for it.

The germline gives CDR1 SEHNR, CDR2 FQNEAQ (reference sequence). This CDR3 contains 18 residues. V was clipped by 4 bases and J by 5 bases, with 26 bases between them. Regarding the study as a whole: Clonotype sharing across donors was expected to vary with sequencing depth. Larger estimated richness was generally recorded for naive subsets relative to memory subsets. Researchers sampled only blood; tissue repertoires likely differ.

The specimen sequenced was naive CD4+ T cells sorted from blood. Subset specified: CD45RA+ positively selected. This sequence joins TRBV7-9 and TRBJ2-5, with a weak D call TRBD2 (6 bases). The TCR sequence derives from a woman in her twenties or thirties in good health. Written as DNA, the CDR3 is TGTGCCAGCAGCTCCGGATCCGGGACTCCGGGGACGTTCGAGACCCAGTACTTC. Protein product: CASSSGSGTPGTFETQYF.